This T cell receptor beta chain is drawn from a study of blood T cell repertoires in COVID-19. Germline assignment: CDR1 GTSNPN and CDR2 SVGIG (reference sequence). The CDR3 runs to 18 residues. The junction had 15 bases not matched to a gene; V was cut back by 0 bases and J by 3 bases. Cohort placement rested on clinical history that participants reported themselves. Data came from immunoSEQ multiplex PCR; TCRdb stores just in-frame clones and leaves some out. The profile shows 300,000 to 500,000 clones, roughly 88% of them singletons. The count of this clone is one. This clonotype was obtained from a middle-aged woman with acute COVID-19. The sample comprised PBMCs or T cells enriched from blood (not recorded which). The chain couples TRBV30 to TRBJ1-1; 8 bases are shared with TRBD1. The CDR3 DNA reads TGTGCCTGGAGTGTGTTCCAGGGGGCGTTTCTAGGTGACACTGAAGCTTTCTTT. Amino acids: CAWSVFQGAFLGDTEAFF. The variable domain in full, completed from reference TRBV30 and TRBJ1-1, reads SQTIHQWPATLVQPVGSPLSLECTVEGTSNPNLYWYRQAAGRGLQLLFYSVGIGQISSEVPQNLSASRPQDRQFILSSKKLLLSDSGFYLCAWSVFQGAFLGDTEAFFGQGTRLTVV.